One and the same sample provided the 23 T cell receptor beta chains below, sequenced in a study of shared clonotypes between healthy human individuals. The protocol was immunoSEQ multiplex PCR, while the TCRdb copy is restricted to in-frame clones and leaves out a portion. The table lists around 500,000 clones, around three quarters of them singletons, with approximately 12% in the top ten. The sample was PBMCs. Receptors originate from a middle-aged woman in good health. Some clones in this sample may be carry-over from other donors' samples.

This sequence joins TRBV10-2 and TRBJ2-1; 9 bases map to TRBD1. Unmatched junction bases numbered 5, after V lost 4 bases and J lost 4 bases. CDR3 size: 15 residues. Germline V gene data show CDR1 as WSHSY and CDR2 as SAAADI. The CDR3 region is CASSVDRGSYNEQFF. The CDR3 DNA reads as TGCGCCAGCAGTGTCGACAGGGGGTCGTACAATGAGCAGTTCTTC.

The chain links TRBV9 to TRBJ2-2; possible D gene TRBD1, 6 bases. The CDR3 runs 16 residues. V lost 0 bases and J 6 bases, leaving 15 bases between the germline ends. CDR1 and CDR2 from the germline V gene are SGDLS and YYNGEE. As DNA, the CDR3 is TGTGCCAGCAGCGTAGAAGGGGGTGGAATCGCCGGGGAGCTGTTTTTT. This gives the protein CASSVEGGGIAGELFF.

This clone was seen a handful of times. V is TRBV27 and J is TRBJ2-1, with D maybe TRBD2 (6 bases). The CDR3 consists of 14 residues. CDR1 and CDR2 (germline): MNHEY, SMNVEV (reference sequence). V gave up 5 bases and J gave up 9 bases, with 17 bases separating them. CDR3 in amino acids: CASSLLSGGAEQFF. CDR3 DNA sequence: TGTGCCAGCAGTCTGTTATCTGGAGGGGCTGAGCAGTTCTTC.

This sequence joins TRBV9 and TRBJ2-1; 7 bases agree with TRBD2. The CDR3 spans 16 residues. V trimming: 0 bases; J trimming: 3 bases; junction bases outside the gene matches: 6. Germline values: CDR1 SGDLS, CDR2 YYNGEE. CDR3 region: CASSVVSLAVYNEQFF. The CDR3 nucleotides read TGTGCCAGCAGCGTAGTATCCCTAGCGGTCTACAATGAGCAGTTCTTC.

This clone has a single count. The CDR3 loop is CAWRGTGNDEQYF. The DNA of the CDR3 is TGTGCCTGGCGGGGGACAGGGAACGACGAGCAGTACTTC. The chain combines TRBV30 with TRBJ2-5; 9 nucleotides match TRBD1. The J call may be faulty, since TRBJ2-7 better matches the DNA end. The CDR3 consists of 13 residues. Germline V gene lookup returns CDR1 GTSNPN and CDR2 SVGIG (reference sequence).

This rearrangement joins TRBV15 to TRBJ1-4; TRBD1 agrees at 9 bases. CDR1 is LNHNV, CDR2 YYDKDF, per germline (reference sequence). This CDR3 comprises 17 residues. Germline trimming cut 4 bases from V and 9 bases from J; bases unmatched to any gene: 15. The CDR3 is CATSTYGDWTGAQKLFF. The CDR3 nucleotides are TGTGCCACCAGCACTTATGGGGATTGGACAGGGGCGCAAAAACTGTTTTTT.

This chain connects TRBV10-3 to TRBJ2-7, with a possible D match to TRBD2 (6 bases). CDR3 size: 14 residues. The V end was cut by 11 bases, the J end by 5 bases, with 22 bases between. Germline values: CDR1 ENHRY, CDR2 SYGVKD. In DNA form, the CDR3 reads TGTGCCTCCAAGAGGGCGGCCCCGGGGGACGAGCAGTACTTC. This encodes CASKRAAPGDEQYF.

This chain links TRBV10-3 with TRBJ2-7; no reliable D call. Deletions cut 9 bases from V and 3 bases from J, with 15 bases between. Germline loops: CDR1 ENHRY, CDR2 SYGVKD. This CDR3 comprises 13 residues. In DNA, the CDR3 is TGTGCCATGGCCTCCGACAAAATCTACGAGCAGTACTTC. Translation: CAMASDKIYEQYF.

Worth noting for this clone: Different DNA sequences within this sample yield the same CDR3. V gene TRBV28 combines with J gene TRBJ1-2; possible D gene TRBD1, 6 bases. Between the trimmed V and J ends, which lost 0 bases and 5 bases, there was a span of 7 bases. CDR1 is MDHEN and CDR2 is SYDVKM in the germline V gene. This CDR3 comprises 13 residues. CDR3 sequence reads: CASSLWRGYGYTF. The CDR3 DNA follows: TGTGCCAGCAGTTTATGGAGGGGGTATGGCTACACCTTC.

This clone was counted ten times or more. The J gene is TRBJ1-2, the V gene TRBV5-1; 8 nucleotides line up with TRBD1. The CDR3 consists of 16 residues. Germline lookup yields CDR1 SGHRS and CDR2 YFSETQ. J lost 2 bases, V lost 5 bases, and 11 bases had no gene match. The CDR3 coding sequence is TGCGCCAGCAGTGTTGGAGGGACAGGAAGAAACTATGGCTACACCTTC. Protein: CASSVGGTGRNYGYTF.

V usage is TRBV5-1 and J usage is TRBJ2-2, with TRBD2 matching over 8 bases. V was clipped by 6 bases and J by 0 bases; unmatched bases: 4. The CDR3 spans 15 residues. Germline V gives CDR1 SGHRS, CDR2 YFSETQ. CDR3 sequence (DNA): TGCGCCAGCACCGTAGCGGGGACGAACACCGGGGAGCTGTTTTTT. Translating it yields CASTVAGTNTGELFF. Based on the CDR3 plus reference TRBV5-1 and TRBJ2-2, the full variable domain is KAGVTQTPRYLIKTRGQQVTLSCSPISGHRSVSWYQQTPGQGLQFLFEYFSETQRNKGNFPGRFSGRQFSNSRSEMNVSTLELGDSALYLCASTVAGTNTGELFFGEGSRLTVL.

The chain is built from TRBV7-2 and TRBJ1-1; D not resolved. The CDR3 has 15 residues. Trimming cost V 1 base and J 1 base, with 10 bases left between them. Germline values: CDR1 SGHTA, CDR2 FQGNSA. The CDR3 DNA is TGTGCCAGCAGCTTAGTAACGGGTGGGAACACTGAAGCTTTCTTT. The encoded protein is CASSLVTGGNTEAFF.

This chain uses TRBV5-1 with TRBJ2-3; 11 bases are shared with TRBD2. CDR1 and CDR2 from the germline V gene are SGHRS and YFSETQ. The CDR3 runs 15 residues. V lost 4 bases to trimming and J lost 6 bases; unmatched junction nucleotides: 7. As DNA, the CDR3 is TGCGCCAGCAGCCCCGGACTAGCGGGTATGGATACGCAGTATTTT. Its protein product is CASSPGLAGMDTQYF.

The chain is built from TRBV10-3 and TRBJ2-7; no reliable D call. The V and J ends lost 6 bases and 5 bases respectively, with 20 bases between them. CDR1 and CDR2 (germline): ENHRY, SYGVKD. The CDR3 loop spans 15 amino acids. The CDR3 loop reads CAISAGRPKWNEQYF. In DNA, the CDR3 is TGTGCCATCAGCGCCGGACGGCCTAAATGGAACGAGCAGTACTTC.

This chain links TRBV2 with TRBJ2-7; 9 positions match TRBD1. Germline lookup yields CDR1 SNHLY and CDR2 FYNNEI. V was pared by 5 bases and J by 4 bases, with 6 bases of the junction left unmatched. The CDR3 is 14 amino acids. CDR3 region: CASSPDRGRYEQYF. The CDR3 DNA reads TGTGCCAGCAGTCCCGACAGGGGGAGGTACGAGCAGTACTTC.

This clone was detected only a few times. Written as DNA, the CDR3 is TGTGCCAGCAGCTCGACAGGGAGTAATGAAAAACTGTTTTTT. Amino acids: CASSSTGSNEKLFF. The gene calls are TRBV7-9 and TRBJ1-4; the match to TRBD1 covers 7 bases. CDR1 is SEHNR and CDR2 is FQNEAQ in the germline V gene (reference sequence). This CDR3 is 14 amino acids long. Germline trimming cut 4 bases from V and 4 bases from J; bases unmatched to any gene: 3.

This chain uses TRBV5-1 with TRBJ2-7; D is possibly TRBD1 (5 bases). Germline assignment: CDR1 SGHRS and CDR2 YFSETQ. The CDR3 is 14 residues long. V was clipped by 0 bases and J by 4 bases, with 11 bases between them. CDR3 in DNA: TGCGCCAGCAGCTTGGTCCAGGGTGGGTACGAGCAGTACTTC. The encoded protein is CASSLVQGGYEQYF.

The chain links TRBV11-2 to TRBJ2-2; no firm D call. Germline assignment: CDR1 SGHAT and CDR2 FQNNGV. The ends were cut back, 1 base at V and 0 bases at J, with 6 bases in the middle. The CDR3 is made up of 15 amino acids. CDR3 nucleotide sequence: TGTGCCAGCAGCTTAGTAGGCTCGAACACCGGGGAGCTGTTTTTT. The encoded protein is CASSLVGSNTGELFF.

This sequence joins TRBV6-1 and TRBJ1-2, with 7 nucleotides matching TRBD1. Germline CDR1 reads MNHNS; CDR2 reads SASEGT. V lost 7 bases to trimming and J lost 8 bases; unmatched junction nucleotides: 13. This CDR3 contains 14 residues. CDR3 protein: CASTLDRDYGGYTF. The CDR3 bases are TGTGCCAGCACCCTAGACAGGGACTATGGGGGCTACACCTTC.

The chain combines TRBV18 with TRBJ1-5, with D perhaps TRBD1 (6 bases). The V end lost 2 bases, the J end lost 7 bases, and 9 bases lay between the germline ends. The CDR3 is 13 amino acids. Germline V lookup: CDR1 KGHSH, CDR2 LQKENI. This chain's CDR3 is CASSPDRSQPQHF. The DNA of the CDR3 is TGTGCCAGCTCACCAGACAGGAGCCAGCCCCAGCATTTT.

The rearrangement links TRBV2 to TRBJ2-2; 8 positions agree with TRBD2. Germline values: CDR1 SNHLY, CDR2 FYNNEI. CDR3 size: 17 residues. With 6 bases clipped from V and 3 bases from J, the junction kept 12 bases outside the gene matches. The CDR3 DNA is TGTGCCAGCAGCCTCGGGGGGGCTGGGGTAGACACCGGGGAGCTGTTTTTT. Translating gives CASSLGGAGVDTGELFF.

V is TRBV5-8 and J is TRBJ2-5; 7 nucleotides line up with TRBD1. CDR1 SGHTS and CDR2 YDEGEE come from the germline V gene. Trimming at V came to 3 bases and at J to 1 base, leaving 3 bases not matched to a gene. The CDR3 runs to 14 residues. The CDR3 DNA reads TGTGCCAGCAGCTGGGACAGTATCCAAGAGACCCAGTACTTC. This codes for CASSWDSIQETQYF.

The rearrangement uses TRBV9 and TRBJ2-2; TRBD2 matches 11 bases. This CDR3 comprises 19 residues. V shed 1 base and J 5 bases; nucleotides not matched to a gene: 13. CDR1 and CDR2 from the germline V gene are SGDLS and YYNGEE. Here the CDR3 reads CASSVTSGSSHRGTGELFF. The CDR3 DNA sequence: TGTGCCAGCAGCGTAACTAGCGGGAGCTCTCACAGGGGGACCGGGGAGCTGTTTTTT.